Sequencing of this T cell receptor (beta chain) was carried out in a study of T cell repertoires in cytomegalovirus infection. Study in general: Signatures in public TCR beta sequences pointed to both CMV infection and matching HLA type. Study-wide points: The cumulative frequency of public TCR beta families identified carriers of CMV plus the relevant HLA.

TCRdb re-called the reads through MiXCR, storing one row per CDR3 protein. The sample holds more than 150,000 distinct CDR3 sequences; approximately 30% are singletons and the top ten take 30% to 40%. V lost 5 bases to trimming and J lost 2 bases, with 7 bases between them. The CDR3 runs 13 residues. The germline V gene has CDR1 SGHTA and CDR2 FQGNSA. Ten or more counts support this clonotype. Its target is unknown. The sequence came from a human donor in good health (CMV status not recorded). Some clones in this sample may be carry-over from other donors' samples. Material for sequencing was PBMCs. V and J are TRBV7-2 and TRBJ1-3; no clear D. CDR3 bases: TGTGCCAGCAGCCCTGGACCTGGAAACACCATATATTTT. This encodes CASSPGPGNTIYF.